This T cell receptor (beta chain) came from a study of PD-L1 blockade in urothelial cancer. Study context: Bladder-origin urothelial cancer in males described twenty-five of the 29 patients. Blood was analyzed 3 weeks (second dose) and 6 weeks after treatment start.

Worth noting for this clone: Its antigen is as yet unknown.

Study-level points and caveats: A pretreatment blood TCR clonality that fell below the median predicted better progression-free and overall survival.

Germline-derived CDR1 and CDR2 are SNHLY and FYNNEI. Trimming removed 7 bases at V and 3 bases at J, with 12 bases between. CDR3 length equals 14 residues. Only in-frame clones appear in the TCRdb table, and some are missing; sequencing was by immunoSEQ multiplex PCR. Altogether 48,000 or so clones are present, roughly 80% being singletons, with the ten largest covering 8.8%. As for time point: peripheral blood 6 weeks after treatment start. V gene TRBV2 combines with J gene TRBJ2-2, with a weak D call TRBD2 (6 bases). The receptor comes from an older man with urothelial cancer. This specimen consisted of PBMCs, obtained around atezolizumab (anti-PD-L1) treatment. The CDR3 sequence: CASIRTGDTGELFF. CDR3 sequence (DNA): TGTGCCAGCATTCGAACGGGAGACACCGGGGAGCTGTTTTTT.